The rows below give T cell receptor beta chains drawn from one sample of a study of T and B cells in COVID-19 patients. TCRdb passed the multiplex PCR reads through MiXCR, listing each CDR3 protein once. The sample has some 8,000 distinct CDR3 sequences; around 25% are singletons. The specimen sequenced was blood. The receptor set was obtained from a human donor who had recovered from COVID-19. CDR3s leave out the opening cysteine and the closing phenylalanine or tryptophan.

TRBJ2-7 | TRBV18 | ASSPSLLRTDGNYEQY
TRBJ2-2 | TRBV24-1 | ATTYAGGTGELF
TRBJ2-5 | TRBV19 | ASTTTGAKETQY
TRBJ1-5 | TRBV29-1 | SVGQGSGNQPQH
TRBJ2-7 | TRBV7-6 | ASSLVWGAYEQY
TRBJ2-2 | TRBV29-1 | SAARGRNTGELF
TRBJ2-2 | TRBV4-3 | ASSQALRPGNTGELF
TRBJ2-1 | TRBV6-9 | ASSYFKGLAGVRNEQF
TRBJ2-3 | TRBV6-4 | ASSDASGTTDTQY
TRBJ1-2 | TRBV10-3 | AISANSGEGT
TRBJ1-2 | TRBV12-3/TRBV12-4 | ASSRRDRSYGYT
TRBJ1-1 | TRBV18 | ASSPNGGNTEAF
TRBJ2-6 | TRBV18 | ASSPVGQGGSGANVLT
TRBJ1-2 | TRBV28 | ASRSTGDGGYT
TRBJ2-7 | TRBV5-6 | ASSLSGTTTSNYQQY
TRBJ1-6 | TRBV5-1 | ASSLSTGGNSPLH
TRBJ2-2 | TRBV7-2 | ASSFQSNLEGRPITGELF
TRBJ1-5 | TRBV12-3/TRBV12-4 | ASSLAVTGSNQPQH
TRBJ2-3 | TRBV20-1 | SADRDFTDTQY
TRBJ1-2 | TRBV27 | ASSGTVQRDYGYT
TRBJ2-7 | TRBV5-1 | ASSLVGTRTYEQY
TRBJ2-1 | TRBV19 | ASGPGTEQF
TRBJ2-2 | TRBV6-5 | ASSQQPFNTGELF
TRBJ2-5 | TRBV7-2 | ASSLASGLAGGSGETQY
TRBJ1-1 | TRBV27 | ASSLGLNTEAF
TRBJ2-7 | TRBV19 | ASSIGQDSYEQY
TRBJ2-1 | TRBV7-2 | ASSLRQGANEQF
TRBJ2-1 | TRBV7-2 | ASSLDPGRLTQF
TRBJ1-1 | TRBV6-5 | ASSGAGTGRRTEAF
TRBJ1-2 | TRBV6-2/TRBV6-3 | ASSYGGGKAWGYT
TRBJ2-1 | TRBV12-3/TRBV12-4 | ASRSGRILSNEQS
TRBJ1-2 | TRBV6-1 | ASSTTRGQKRDGYT
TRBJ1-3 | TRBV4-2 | ASSQEVTAGNTIY
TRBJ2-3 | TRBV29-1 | SVERWTGTDTQY
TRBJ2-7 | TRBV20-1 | SATSFEAGVEQY
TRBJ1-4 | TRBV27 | ASSLWATNEKLF
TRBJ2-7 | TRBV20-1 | SAWGGLAGTVYEQY
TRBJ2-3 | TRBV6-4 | ASSDSAGGSTDTQY
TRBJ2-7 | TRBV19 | ASSRPRTGGTYEQY
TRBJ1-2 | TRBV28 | ASAGTVYGYT
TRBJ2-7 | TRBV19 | ASSIIRLGEQY
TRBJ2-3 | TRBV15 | ATTEISGSRTDTQY
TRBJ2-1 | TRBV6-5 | ASSYSTAGYEQF
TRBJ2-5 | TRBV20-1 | SEGIGRETQY
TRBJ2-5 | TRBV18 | ASSPPRGETQY
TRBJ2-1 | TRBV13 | ASTLGLAENEQF
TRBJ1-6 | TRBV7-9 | ASSPMGTANNSPLH
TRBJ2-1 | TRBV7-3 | ASSGGAGYNEQF
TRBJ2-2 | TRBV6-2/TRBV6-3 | ASSPSGGNTGELF
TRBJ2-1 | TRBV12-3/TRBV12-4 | ASTWGGANEQF
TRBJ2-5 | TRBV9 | ASNNSPGLQETQY
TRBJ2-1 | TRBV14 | ASSARAVASGWYNEQF
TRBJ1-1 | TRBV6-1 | ASRNRDKIIDTEAF
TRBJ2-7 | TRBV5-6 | ASSLGAGYYEQY
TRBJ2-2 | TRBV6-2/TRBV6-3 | ASRRGELF
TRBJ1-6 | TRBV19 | ASTEQGADSPLH